This T cell receptor (beta chain) derives from a study of T-cell reconstitution after alpha-beta-depleted transplantation in children (dated by TCRdb to about 2016). For the study in its entirety: Using TCR repertoire profiling, the study quantitatively followed how T-cell immune reconstitution unfolded in children after TCRalphabeta/CD19-depleted allogeneic hematopoietic cell transplantation.

CDR1 MDHEN and CDR2 SYDVKM are derived from the germline V gene. The V end gives up 4 bases and the J end 7 bases, leaving 8 bases in the junction not matched to a gene. The CDR3 starts with the cysteine, ends with the phenylalanine, and has 16 residues. Here the CDR3 DNA is all that survives: 48 bases in frame from base 1. The library was built by means of PCR. The sample was run on an Illumina HiSeq 2500. TCR libraries were prepared with molecular barcoding, using unique molecular identifiers to normalize TCRbeta repertoire quantification. TCRdb reworked the public reads: Q25 trimming with fastp, MiXCR clone assembly, productive beta chains retained. Each entry merges the rows of one CDR3 protein and shows their most common DNA and genes. Across this sample there are around 370,000 distinct CDR3 sequences, with 10% seen only once. 2% to 3% of the sample comes from the top ten. This clonotype was found a few times. Its antigen remains unidentified. No much larger clone exists at a distance of one base, and base qualities are not known.

The source was PBMCs from the stem cell graft donor, collected from the stem cell graft. Rearrangement joined TRBV28 to TRBJ2-1, with 12 bases matching TRBD2. This TCR came from a human donor who donated a stem cell graft to a child with acute lymphoblastic leukemia. The DNA reads as follows: TGTGCCAGCAGTTCCCTGACTAGCGGGAGTGGGAATGAGCAGTTCTTC. The resulting protein is CASSSLTSGSGNEQFF. The entire variable domain, with the stretches around the CDR3 drawn from the reference TRBV28 and TRBJ2-1 proteins, is DVKVTQSSRYLVKRTGEKVFLECVQDMDHENMFWYRQDPGLGLRLIYFSYDVKMKEKGDIPEGYSVSREKKERFSLILESASTNQTSMYLCASSSLTSGSGNEQFFGPGTRLTVL.